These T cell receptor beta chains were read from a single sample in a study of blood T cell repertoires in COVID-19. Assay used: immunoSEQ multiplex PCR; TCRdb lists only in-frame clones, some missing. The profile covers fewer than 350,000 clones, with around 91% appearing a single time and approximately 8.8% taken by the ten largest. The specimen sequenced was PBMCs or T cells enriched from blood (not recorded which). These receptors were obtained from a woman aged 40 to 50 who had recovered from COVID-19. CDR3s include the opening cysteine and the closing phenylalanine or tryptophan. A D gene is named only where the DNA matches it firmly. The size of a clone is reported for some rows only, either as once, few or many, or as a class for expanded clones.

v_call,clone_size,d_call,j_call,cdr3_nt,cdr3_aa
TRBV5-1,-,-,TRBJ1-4,TGCGCCAGCAGCTTGGGGGACACCCTTGAAAAACTGTTTTTT,CASSLGDTLEKLFF
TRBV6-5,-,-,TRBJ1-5,TGTGCCAGCAAAACAGTCAATCAGCCCCAGCATTTT,CASKTVNQPQHF
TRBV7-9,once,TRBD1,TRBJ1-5,TGTGCCAGCAGCTCCACAGGGGTCCTTAATCAGCCCCAGCATTTT,CASSSTGVLNQPQHF
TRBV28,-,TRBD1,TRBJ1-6,TGTGCCAGCAGTTCACCGGGACAGGGCTTGGGCTCCTATAATTCACCCCTCCACTTT,CASSSPGQGLGSYNSPLHF
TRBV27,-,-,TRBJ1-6,TGTGCCAGCAGAGCCTCCTATAATTCACCCCTCCACTTT,CASRASYNSPLHF
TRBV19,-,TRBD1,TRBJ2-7,TGTGCCAGTAGTCGGGACAGACGCTCCTACGAGCAGTACTTC,CASSRDRRSYEQYF
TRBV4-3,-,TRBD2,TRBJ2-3,TGCGCCAGCAGCCAAGAGCCTAGCGGGGTCACAGATACGCAGTATTTT,CASSQEPSGVTDTQYF
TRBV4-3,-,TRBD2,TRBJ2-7,TGCGCCAGCAGCCAAGAAGTTCGATCTAGCGGGAGCGCCGAGCAGTACTTC,CASSQEVRSSGSAEQYF
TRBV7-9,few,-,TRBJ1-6,TGTGCCAGCAGCCCAGGACAGACAGCTTATAATTCACCCCTCCACTTT,CASSPGQTAYNSPLHF
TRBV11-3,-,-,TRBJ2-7,TGTGCCAGCAGCTTAGGGAGGCCAGGGGACGAGCAGTACTTC,CASSLGRPGDEQYF
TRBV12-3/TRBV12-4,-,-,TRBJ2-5,TGTGCCAGCAGACAGGGTTCTGAGACCCAGTACTTC,CASRQGSETQYF
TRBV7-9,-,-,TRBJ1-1,TGTGCCAGCAGCTCCTGGGGGCCCACTGAAGCTTTCTTT,CASSSWGPTEAFF
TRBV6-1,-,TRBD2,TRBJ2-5,TGTGCCAGCAGTGAAGCCGGGACTAGCGGGAGGACGACCCAGTACTTC,CASSEAGTSGRTTQYF
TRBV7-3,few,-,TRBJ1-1,TGTGCCAGCAGCTTCTCCTTGGCGGGTAACACTGAAGCTTTCTTT,CASSFSLAGNTEAFF
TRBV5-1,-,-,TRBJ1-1,TGCGCCAGCAGCATCGAGACGGTCGAGGGTGAAGCTTTCTTT,CASSIETVEGEAFF